This record covers a single T cell receptor (beta chain). Per the study methods: Reference gene primers were amplified, and this amplification served to estimate nucleated cell counts. Repertoires were generated with immunoSEQ multiplex PCR, while TCRdb's copy carries only in-frame clones and drops some. The D gene and trimming were derived from the DNA, and the V and J assignments and clone size from that table. Among approximately 390,000 clones, around 87% were seen once, and the ten largest hold about 2.1%. During active infection, Seattle patients enrolled and were then monitored through disease. The sample belongs to a study of blood T cell repertoires in COVID-19. As for the study in general: Collection of acute and convalescent COVID-19 samples took place in the United States, Italy and Spain.

The CDR3 is 16 residues long. V was pared by 0 bases and J by 5 bases, with 17 bases between. Germline CDR1 is SGHTS and CDR2 is YDEGEE. The receptor was isolated from a woman aged 55-69 years with COVID-19, enrolled during active disease. The chain is built from TRBV5-8 and TRBJ1-1; possibly TRBD1 for D (6 bases). The sample comprised peripheral blood. DNA of the CDR3: TGTGCCAGCAGCTTGGGGCTTGGCAGGGGTGGGACTGAAGCTTTCTTT. This encodes CASSLGLGRGGTEAFF.